The 18 T cell receptor beta chains in this list originate from one sample, sequenced in a study of technical replicates of blood from several donors. The assay was immunoSEQ multiplex PCR, and TCRdb's table has in-frame clones only and misses some. The sample carries some 87,000 clones, 90% to 95% recorded once. Sequenced sample: T cells isolated from PBMCs. Receptors were obtained from a human donor in good health.

The chain employs TRBV23-1 and TRBJ2-5; 12 bases map to TRBD2. TRBV23-1 has ORF status, its function being uncertain. V gave up 10 bases and J gave up 5 bases; unmatched junction bases: 14. There are 16 residues in the CDR3. CDR3 region: CAMWVSSGREWETQYF. CDR3 DNA: TGCGCCATGTGGGTCTCTAGCGGGAGGGAGTGGGAGACCCAGTACTTC.

The gene calls are TRBV6-1 and TRBJ2-5; 7 bases agree with TRBD2. V shed 5 bases and J 3 bases; nucleotides not matched to a gene: 9. CDR3 length equals 15 residues. CDR1 is MNHNS, CDR2 SASEGT, per germline. CDR3 coding DNA: TGTGCCAGCAGTCAACCCTGGGGGGGGAAAGAGACCCAGTACTTC. Encoded protein: CASSQPWGGKETQYF.

In nucleotides, the CDR3 is TGTGCCAGTAGGCCAGGTACCTACAATGAGCAGTTCTTC. Encoded protein: CASRPGTYNEQFF. V gene TRBV19 combines with J gene TRBJ2-1; D gene uncertain. The CDR3 has 13 amino acids. Germline V CDR1 and CDR2: LNHDA, SQIVND (reference sequence). V lost 6 bases and J 2 bases, leaving 8 bases between the germline ends.

This clone was counted once. V usage is TRBV5-4 and J usage is TRBJ1-1; D gene unclear. The CDR3 runs to 13 residues. Per germline, CDR1 SGHNT and CDR2 YYREEE (reference sequence). Trimming took off 2 bases at V and 2 bases at J, with 7 bases between the two ends. The CDR3 DNA reads TGTGCCAGCAGCTTAGGGAGAAACACTGAAGCTTTCTTT. It yields the protein CASSLGRNTEAFF.

The chain couples TRBV7-6 to TRBJ2-5; the match to TRBD2 covers 7 bases. The germline CDR1 and CDR2 sequences are SGHVS and FNYEAQ. Trimming at V came to 1 base and at J to 3 bases, leaving 14 bases not matched to a gene. CDR3 length: 18 residues. CDR3 sequence (DNA): TGTGCCAGCAGCTTAGTATCGCCAGCGAGCGGGAAAAAAGAGACCCAGTACTTC. Its protein is CASSLVSPASGKKETQYF.

The V call is TRBV21-1, the J call TRBJ1-2; the table gives TRBD1 as D, unverified against the DNA. TRBV21-1 is tagged as a pseudogene. CDR3 length: 13 residues. CDR3 bases: TGTGCCAGCAGCGGCCCCGACAGGGACGGCTACACCTTC. This sequence encodes CASSGPDRDGYTF.

V usage is TRBV2 and J usage is TRBJ1-2; 7 positions match TRBD1. The CDR3 is 13 amino acids. Germline V CDR1 and CDR2: SNHLY, FYNNEI. The trim removed 6 bases at V and 7 bases at J, leaving 8 bases unmatched. CDR3 region: CASRQTGEIGYTF. The CDR3 DNA is TGTGCCAGCAGGCAAACAGGGGAAATTGGCTACACCTTC.

The gene calls are TRBV2 and TRBJ2-7; D unclear. This CDR3 has 10 residues. The V gene lost 6 bases and the J gene lost 5 bases, with 5 bases spanning the gap. Looked up from germline, CDR1 is SNHLY and CDR2 is FYNNEI. CDR3 region: CASRSHEQYF. CDR3 in DNA: TGTGCCAGCAGAAGCCACGAGCAGTACTTC. Full variable domain (missing parts from reference TRBV2 and TRBJ2-7): EPEVTQTPSHQVTQMGQEVILRCVPISNHLYFYWYRQILGQKVEFLVSFYNNEISEKSEIFDDQFSVERPDGSNFTLKIRSTKLEDSAMYFCASRSHEQYFGPGTRLTVT.

The chain joins TRBV19 to TRBJ2-7, with D perhaps matching TRBD2 (6 bases). This CDR3 is built from 12 residues. Trimming pared 10 bases from V and 2 bases from J, leaving 12 bases between. Germline CDR1 reads LNHDA; CDR2 reads SQIVND (reference sequence). In nucleotides, the CDR3 is TGTGCCACGTCGGGACTTACCTACGAGCAGTACTTC. Translated: CATSGLTYEQYF.

CDR3 sequence reads: CASTRALAGGQEQYF. The CDR3 nucleotides are TGTGCCAGCACCAGAGCATTAGCGGGAGGGCAGGAGCAGTACTTC. J is TRBJ2-7 and V is TRBV25-1, with 11 bases aligning to TRBD2. The CDR3 consists of 15 residues. Germline CDR1 MGHDK, CDR2 SYGVNS. V shed 7 bases, J shed 7 bases, and the junction held 12 bases outside the gene matches.

The J gene is TRBJ1-2, the V gene TRBV6-1; D perhaps matches TRBD1 (5 bases). CDR3 size: 12 residues. Germline lookup yields CDR1 MNHNS and CDR2 SASEGT. Trimming stripped 6 bases from V and 8 bases from J, with 13 bases between. Here the CDR3 reads CASSWGRSGYTF. In nucleotides, the CDR3 is TGTGCCAGCAGCTGGGGCCGAAGCGGCTACACCTTC.

This rearrangement joins TRBV6-5 to TRBJ2-1, with a weak D call TRBD1 (6 bases). Per the germline V gene, CDR1 is MNHEY and CDR2 is SVGAGI. CDR3 size: 14 residues. V was cut by 8 bases and J by 1 base, with 12 bases left in between. The CDR3 reads CASQGSLSYNEQFF. In nucleotides, the CDR3 is TGTGCCAGCCAGGGGAGCTTGTCCTACAATGAGCAGTTCTTC.

J is TRBJ2-5 and V is TRBV4-1, with 9 bases fitting TRBD1. CDR1 and CDR2 (germline): MGHRA, YSYEKL. The CDR3 runs 16 residues. The ends lost 4 bases at V and 3 bases at J; junction bases unmatched: 9. The CDR3 coding sequence is TGCGCCAGCAGCCCGCCCCCGGGACAGGGTGAAGAGACCCAGTACTTC. Translation: CASSPPPGQGEETQYF.

The rearrangement joins TRBV9 to TRBJ2-3, with D possibly matching TRBD1 (5 bases). The germline V gene has CDR1 SGDLS and CDR2 YYNGEE. The CDR3 is made up of 16 amino acids. V gave up 4 bases and J gave up 3 bases, with 18 bases separating them. The CDR3 here is CASSPRSGLETDTQYF. Written as DNA, the CDR3 is TGTGCCAGCAGCCCCCGTTCAGGGCTCGAAACAGATACGCAGTATTTT.

The chain carries TRBV6-5 and TRBJ2-1; 9 bases are shared with TRBD1. This CDR3 has 16 residues. Losses at the gene ends were 1 base for V and 6 bases for J; bases not matched to a gene: 7. Germline CDR1 is MNHEY and CDR2 is SVGAGI. The CDR3 here is CASSYYRDRVSNEQFF. In nucleotides, the CDR3 is TGTGCCAGCAGTTACTACCGGGACAGGGTATCCAATGAGCAGTTCTTC.

The V gene is TRBV18, the J gene TRBJ1-1; D gene ambiguous. Germline CDR1 reads KGHSH; CDR2 reads LQKENI. V gave up 6 bases and J gave up 3 bases, with 14 bases separating them. This CDR3 region has 14 residues. As DNA, the CDR3 is TGTGCCAGCTCCCCGGGTTTTATGGACACTGAAGCTTTCTTT. Protein: CASSPGFMDTEAFF.

The gene calls are TRBV4-1 and TRBJ2-1, with TRBD2 identical over 8 bases. The CDR3 runs 15 residues. The germline CDR1 and CDR2 sequences are MGHRA and YSYEKL. The V gene end was trimmed by 2 bases and the J gene end by 3 bases; junction bases not matched to a gene: 3. CDR3 coding DNA: TGCGCCAGCAGCCAACGGGAGGGCGTCTACAATGAGCAGTTCTTC. Its translation is CASSQREGVYNEQFF.

The J gene is TRBJ2-7, the V gene TRBV27, with 7 bases identical to TRBD1. The CDR3 is 13 amino acids. Trimming at V came to 3 bases and at J to 5 bases, leaving 4 bases not matched to a gene. The germline V gene encodes CDR1 MNHEY and CDR2 SMNVEV (reference sequence). The CDR3 loop reads CASSFDRANEQYF. DNA for the CDR3: TGTGCCAGCAGTTTTGACAGGGCTAACGAGCAGTACTTC.